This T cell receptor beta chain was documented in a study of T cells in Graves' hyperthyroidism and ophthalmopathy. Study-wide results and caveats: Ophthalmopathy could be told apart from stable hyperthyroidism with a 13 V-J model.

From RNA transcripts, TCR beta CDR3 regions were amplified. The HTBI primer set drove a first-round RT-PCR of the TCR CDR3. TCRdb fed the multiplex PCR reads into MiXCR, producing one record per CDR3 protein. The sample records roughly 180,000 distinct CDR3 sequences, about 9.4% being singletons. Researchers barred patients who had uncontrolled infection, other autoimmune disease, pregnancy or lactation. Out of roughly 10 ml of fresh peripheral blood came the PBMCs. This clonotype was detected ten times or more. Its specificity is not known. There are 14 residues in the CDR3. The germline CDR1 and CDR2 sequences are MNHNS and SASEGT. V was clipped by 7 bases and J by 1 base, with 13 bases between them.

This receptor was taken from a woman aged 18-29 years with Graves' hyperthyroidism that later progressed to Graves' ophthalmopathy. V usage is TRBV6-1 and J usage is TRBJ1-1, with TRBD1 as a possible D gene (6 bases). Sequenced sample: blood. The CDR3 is CASTAQQGNTEAFF. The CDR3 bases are TGTGCCAGCACCGCTCAACAGGGGAACACTGAAGCTTTCTTT.